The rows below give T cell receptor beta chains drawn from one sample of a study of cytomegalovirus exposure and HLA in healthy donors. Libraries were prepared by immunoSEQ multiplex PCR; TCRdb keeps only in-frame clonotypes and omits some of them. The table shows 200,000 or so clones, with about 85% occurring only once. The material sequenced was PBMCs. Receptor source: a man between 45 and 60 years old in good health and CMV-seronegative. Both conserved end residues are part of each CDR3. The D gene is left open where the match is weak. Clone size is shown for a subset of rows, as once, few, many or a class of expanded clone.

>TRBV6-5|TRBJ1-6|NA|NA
TGTGCCAGCAGTCCAACTCAGCGGCAGCATTCACCCCTCCACTTT
CASSPTQRQHSPLHF
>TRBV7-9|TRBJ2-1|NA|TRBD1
TGTGCCAGCAGCAACAGGGGGCGGACGGTCTATGAGCAGTTCTTC
CASSNRGRTVYEQFF
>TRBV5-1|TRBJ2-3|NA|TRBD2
TGCGCCAGCAGCTTGGTAGCGGGGGTAACAGATACGCAGTATTTT
CASSLVAGVTDTQYF
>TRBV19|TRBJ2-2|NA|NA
TGTGCCAGTAGTATCGCCCTACTAGTCTCCGGGGAGCTGTTTTTT
CASSIALLVSGELFF
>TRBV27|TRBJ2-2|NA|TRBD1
TGTGCCAGCAGCAAGGGGACAGGGAGCACCGGGGAGCTGTTTTTT
CASSKGTGSTGELFF
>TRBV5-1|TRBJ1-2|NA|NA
TGCGCCAGCAGCCAAACGACGGGAGACCTTAACTATGGCTACACCTTC
CASSQTTGDLNYGYTF
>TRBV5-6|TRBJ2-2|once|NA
TGTGCCAGCAACACAGGGTTGACCGGGGAGCTGTTTTTT
CASNTGLTGELFF
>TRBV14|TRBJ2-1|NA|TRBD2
TGTGCCAGCAGCCGATCTAGGGAGGGGCAGTTCTTC
CASSRSREGQFF
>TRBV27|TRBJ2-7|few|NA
TGTGCCAGCATGGGGCCGTCCTCCTACGAGCAGTACTTC
CASMGPSSYEQYF
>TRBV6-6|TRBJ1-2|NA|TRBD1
TGTGCCAGCAGTTATGAGGGACAGGGTCGCTATGGCTACACCTTC
CASSYEGQGRYGYTF
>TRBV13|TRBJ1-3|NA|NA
TGTGCCAGCAGCATCGCCCTGGCCGGAAACACCATATATTTT
CASSIALAGNTIYF
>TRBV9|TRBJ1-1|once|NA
TGTGCCAGCAGCCCCGGCGGAAGGGGCGTTAACACTGAAGCTTTCTTT
CASSPGGRGVNTEAFF
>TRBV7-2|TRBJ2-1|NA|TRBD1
TGTGCCAGCAGGCCCGGGACAGGGAACTACAATGAGCAGTTCTTC
CASRPGTGNYNEQFF
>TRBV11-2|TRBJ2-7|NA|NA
TGTGCCAGCAGCCGGACTGTCTCCTACGAGCAGTACTTC
CASSRTVSYEQYF
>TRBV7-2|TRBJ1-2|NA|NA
TGTGCCAGCAGCTTACGAGGGCCCTCGAGTGGCTACACCTTC
CASSLRGPSSGYTF
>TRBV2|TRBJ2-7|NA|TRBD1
TGTGCCAGCATTGACAGGGGGCTCCCCCATTTC
CASIDRGLPHF
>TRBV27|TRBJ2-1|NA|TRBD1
TGTGCCAGCAGCCATACAGGGGCCAAATCCTACAATGAGCAGTTCTTC
CASSHTGAKSYNEQFF
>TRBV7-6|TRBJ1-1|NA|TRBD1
TGTGCCAGCAGCAGGACAGGGAGCGTCACTGAAGCTTTCTTT
CASSRTGSVTEAFF
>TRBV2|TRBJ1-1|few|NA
TGTGCCAGCAGGGAAGGGAGAACGAACACTGAAGCTTTCTTT
CASREGRTNTEAFF
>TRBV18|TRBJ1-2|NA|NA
TGTGCCACCACGGACGGACTAGGTCTCACCTTC
CATTDGLGLTF
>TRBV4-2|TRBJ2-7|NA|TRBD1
TGTGCCAGCAGCCAATCCGGGACAGGGACTTACGAGCAGTACTTC
CASSQSGTGTYEQYF
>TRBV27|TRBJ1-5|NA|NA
TGTGCCAGCAGTCGGCAGGGTATTCCGCCCCAGCATTTT
CASSRQGIPPQHF